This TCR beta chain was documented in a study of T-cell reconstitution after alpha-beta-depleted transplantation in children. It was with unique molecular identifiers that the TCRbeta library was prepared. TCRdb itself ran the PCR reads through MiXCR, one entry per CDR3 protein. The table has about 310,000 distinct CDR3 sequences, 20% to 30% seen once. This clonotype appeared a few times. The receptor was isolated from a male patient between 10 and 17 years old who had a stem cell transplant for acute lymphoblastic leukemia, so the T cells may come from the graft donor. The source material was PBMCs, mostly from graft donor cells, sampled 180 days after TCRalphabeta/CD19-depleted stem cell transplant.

The chain's CDR3 is CSARDPGRADTDTQYF. As DNA, the CDR3 is TGCAGTGCTAGAGATCCTGGCAGGGCCGACACAGATACGCAGTATTTT. The V and J genes are TRBV20-1 and TRBJ2-3; possibly TRBD1 for D (5 bases). V was clipped by 0 bases and J by 2 bases, with 15 bases between them. The CDR3 consists of 16 residues. In germline, CDR1 is DFQATT, CDR2 SNEGSKA (reference sequence).